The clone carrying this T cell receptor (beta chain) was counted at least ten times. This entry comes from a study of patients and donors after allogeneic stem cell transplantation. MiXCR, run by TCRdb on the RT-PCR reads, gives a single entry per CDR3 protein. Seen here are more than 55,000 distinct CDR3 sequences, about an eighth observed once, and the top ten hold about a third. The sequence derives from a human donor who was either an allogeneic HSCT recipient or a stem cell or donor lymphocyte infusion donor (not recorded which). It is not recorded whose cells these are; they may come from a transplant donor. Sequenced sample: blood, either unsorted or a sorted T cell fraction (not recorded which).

CDR3 DNA sequence: TGTGCCAGCAGCCCCCCACCAAGGAGCACAGATACGCAGTATTTT. It specifies CASSPPPRSTDTQYF. The V gene is TRBV7-6, the J gene TRBJ2-3; D gene ambiguous. V was pared by 5 bases and J by 0 bases, with 12 bases between. Germline V gives CDR1 SGHVS, CDR2 FNYEAQ. The CDR3 is made up of 15 amino acids. The full variable domain, with the rest looked up from reference TRBV7-6 and TRBJ2-3, is GAGVSQSPRYKVTKRGQDVALRCDPISGHVSLYWYRQALGQGPEFLTYFNYEAQQDKSGLPNDRFSAERPEGSISTLTIQRTEQRDSAMYRCASSPPPRSTDTQYFGPGTRLTVL.